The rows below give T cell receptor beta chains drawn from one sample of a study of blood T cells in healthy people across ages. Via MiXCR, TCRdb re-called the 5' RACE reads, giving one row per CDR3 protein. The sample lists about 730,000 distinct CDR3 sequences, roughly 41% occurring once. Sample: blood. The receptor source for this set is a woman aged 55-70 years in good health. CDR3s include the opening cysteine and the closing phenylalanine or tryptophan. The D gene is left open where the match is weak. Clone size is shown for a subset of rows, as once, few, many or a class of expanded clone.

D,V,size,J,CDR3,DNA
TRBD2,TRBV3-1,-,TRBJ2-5,CASSQGGLAGANEQYF,TGTGCCAGCAGCCAAGGCGGACTAGCGGGAGCCAATGAGCAGTACTTC
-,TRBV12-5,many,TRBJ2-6,CASGLVLGSGANVLTF,TGTGCTAGTGGTTTGGTACTTGGCTCTGGGGCCAACGTCCTGACTTTC
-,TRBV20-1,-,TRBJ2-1,CSAIGADGGEQFF,TGCAGTGCTATAGGGGCCGACGGGGGTGAGCAGTTCTTC
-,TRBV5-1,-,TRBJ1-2,CASSLDPGASGYTF,TGCGCCAGCAGCTTGGACCCGGGGGCGAGTGGCTACACCTTC
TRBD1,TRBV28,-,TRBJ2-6,CASSAQQGASGANVLTF,TGTGCCAGCAGCGCCCAACAGGGGGCTTCTGGGGCCAACGTCCTGACTTTC
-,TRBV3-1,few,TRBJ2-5,CASSPQIGAGQETQYF,TGTGCCAGCAGCCCTCAAATAGGGGCCGGGCAAGAGACCCAGTACTTC
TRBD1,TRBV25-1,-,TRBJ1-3,CASRGTGVYSGNTIYF,TGTGCCAGCAGGGGGACAGGGGTCTACTCTGGAAACACCATATATTTT
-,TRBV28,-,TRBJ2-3,CATSSSGYTDTQYF,TGTGCCACCTCATCCTCGGGGTACACAGATACGCAGTATTTT
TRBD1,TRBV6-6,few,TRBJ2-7,CASSYSGQGKYF,TGTGCCAGCAGTTACTCTGGACAGGGGAAGTACTTC
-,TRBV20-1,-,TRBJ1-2,CSALEDSYETNYGYTF,TGCAGTGCTTTGGAGGACAGCTACGAGACTAACTATGGCTACACCTTC
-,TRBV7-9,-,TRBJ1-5,CASSFTGIEQPQHF,TGTGCCAGCAGCTTCACAGGGATAGAACAGCCCCAGCATTTT
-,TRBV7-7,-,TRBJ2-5,CASSALAGPQETQYF,TGTGCTAGCAGCGCACTTGCTGGGCCCCAAGAGACCCAGTACTTC
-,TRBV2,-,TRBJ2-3,CASSMGATQYF,TGTGCCAGCAGTATGGGGGCCACGCAGTATTTT
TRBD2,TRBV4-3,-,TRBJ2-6,CASSQDREGRVGLNVLTF,TGCGCCAGCAGCCAAGATCGGGAGGGTAGGGTAGGATTAAACGTCCTGACTTTC
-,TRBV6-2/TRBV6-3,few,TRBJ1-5,CASRDRSDQPQHF,TGTGCCAGCAGGGACCGATCTGATCAGCCCCAGCATTTT
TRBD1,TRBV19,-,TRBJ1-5,CASSTTGESNQPQHF,TGTGCCAGTAGTACAACAGGGGAAAGCAATCAGCCCCAGCATTTT
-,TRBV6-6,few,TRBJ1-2,CASSYYGQMNYGYTF,TGTGCCAGCAGTTACTATGGACAGATGAACTATGGCTACACCTTC
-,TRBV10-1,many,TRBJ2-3,CASSGGGTQYF,TGCGCCAGCAGTGGGGGAGGAACGCAGTATTTT
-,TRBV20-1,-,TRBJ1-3,CSARTKGGGNTIYF,TGCAGTGCTAGGACCAAGGGCGGTGGAAACACCATATATTTT
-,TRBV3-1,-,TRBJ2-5,CASSQVLGETQYF,TGTGCCAGCAGCCAAGTTCTGGGAGAGACCCAGTACTTC
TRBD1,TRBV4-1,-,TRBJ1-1,CASSQDIGTGPNTEAFF,TGCGCCAGCAGCCAAGATATAGGGACAGGTCCGAACACTGAAGCTTTCTTT
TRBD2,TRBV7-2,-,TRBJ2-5,CASSPGGTSLWKQYF,TGTGCCAGCAGTCCCGGGGGGACGTCCCTGTGGAAGCAGTACTTC
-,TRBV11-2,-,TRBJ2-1,CASVPAGYNEQFF,TGTGCCAGCGTTCCGGCCGGGTACAATGAGCAGTTCTTC
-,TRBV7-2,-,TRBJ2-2,CASSLVVNTGELFF,TGTGCCAGCAGCTTAGTGGTGAATACCGGGGAGCTGTTTTTT
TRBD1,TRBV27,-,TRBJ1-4,CASSSRQGVRTNEKLFF,TGTGCCAGCAGTTCGCGACAGGGGGTACGGACTAATGAAAAACTGTTTTTT
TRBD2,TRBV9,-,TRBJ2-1,CASSVDASGYNEQFF,TGTGCCAGCAGCGTAGACGCTAGCGGATACAATGAGCAGTTCTTC
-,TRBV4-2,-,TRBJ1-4,CASSQDNIREKLFF,TGTGCCAGCAGCCAAGATAACATCCGGGAAAAACTGTTTTTT
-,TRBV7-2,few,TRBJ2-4,CASSLNGAKNIQYF,TGTGCCAGCAGCTTAAACGGGGCCAAAAACATTCAGTACTTC
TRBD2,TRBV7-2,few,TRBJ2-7,CASSWTSGSYNEQYF,TGTGCCAGCAGCTGGACTAGTGGGTCCTACAATGAGCAGTACTTC
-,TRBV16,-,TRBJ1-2,CASSPPRGGPNNYGYTF,TGTGCCAGCAGCCCCCCCCGGGGTGGACCCAATAACTATGGCTACACCTTC
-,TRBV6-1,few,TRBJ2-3,CASSARDGRTDTQYF,TGTGCCAGCAGTGCTCGGGACGGACGCACAGATACGCAGTATTTT
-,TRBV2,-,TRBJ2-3,CVSSSDLSTQYF,TGTGTCAGCAGTTCCGACCTCTCGACGCAGTATTTT
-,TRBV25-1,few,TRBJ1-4,CASSSPGEKLFF,TGTGCCAGCAGTAGTCCGGGAGAAAAACTGTTTTTT
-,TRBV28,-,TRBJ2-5,CASGPDQETQYF,TGTGCCAGCGGCCCAGATCAAGAGACCCAGTACTTC
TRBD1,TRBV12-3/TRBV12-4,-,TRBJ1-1,CASSPTRGQAEAFF,TGTGCCAGCAGCCCGACCAGGGGGCAGGCTGAAGCTTTCTTT
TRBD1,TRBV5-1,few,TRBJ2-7,CASSSGTVFSYEQYF,TGCGCCAGCAGCTCCGGGACAGTCTTTTCCTACGAGCAGTACTTC